This T cell receptor beta chain was found in a study of T cells after yellow fever vaccination. Across the study: For low cell numbers, libraries were made with SMART-Seq v4 Ultra Low Input.

General study results and limits: Clonotypes shared by both compartments, CD4 and CD8, made up a small share.

Of note for this clonotype: The antigen remains undetermined.

Synthesis of TCR cDNA relied on 5'RACE template switching, which attached a universal primer site and UMIs. TCRdb ran MiXCR on the 5' RACE reads and lists one entry per CDR3 protein. The sample holds around 320,000 distinct CDR3 sequences; around 8.6% are singletons and the top ten take about 3%. Looked up from germline, CDR1 is MNHEY and CDR2 is SVGAGI. Trimming took 6 bases from V and 0 from J; bases not matched to a gene: 9. CDR3 size: 18 residues. The sample consisted of CD4+ T cells sorted from PBMCs, taken 5 days after the yellow fever booster vaccination. The TCR was taken from a man aged 18-30 years who received the YFV17D yellow fever vaccine. J is TRBJ2-6 and V is TRBV6-5; TRBD1 aligns across 9 bases. This chain's CDR3 is CASSLTGQGISGANVLTF. The CDR3 DNA is TGTGCCAGCAGCCTAACGGGACAGGGCATCTCTGGGGCCAACGTCCTGACTTTC.